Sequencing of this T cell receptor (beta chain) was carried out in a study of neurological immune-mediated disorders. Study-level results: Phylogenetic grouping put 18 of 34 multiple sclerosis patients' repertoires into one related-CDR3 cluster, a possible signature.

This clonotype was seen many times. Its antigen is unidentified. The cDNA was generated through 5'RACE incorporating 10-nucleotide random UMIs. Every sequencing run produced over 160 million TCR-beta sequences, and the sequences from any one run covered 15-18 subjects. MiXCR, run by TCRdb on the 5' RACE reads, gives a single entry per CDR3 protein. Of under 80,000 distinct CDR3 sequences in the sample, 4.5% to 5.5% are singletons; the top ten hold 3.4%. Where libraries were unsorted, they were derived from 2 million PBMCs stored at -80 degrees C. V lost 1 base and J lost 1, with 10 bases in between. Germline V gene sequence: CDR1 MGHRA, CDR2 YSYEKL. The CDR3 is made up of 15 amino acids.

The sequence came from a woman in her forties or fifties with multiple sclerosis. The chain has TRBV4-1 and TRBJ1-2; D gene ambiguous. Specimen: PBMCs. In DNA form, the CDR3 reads TGCGCCAGCAGCCAAGGGTTAGGGAGTAACTATGGCTACACCTTC. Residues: CASSQGLGSNYGYTF.